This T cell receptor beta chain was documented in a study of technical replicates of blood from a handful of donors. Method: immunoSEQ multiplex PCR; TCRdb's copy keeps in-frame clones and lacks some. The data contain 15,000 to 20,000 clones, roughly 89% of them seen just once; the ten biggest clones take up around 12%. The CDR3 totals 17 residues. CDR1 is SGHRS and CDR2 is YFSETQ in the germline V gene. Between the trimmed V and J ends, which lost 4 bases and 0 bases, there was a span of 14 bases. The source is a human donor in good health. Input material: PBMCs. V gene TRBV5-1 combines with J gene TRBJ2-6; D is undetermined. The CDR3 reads CASSPSAGPSGANVLTF. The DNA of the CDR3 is TGCGCCAGCAGCCCTTCGGCAGGCCCCTCTGGGGCCAACGTCCTGACTTTC.